This TCR beta chain was documented in a study of Graves' ophthalmopathy and Graves' hyperthyroidism. This CDR3 is built from 14 residues. Germline V gene lookup returns CDR1 ENHRY and CDR2 SYGVKD. The J segment lost 2 bases and the V segment lost 6 bases, leaving 4 bases of the junction unmatched. Overall study results and limits: Also, most clonotypes expanded in the thyroid above 0.001 frequency appeared in blood.

Isolation of PBMCs was performed using roughly 10 ml of fresh peripheral blood. This clonotype was recorded at least ten times. Its specificity is not known. From RNA, the CDR3 regions of TCR beta chains were amplified and sequenced. Second-round multiplex PCR came after a first-round RT-PCR that employed HTBI primers. TCRdb re-derived calls from the multiplex PCR reads in MiXCR, one entry per CDR3 protein. The table records roughly 160,000 distinct CDR3 sequences, 39% of them present only once. The sequenced sample consisted of peripheral blood. This TCR was sampled from a man aged 25-40 years with Graves' ophthalmopathy. The chain has TRBV10-3 and TRBJ2-5, with TRBD1 matching over 9 bases. The DNA of the CDR3 is TGTGCCATCAGATCAGGACAGGGGCAAGAGACCCAGTACTTC. Translation gives CAIRSGQGQETQYF.